This T cell receptor beta chain was recorded in a study of beta chain features in type 1 diabetes. Sequencing targeted expressed TCRB transcripts, as all isolated RNA had been reverse transcribed. TCRdb's copy holds only in-frame clones and misses some; the assay was immunoSEQ multiplex PCR. Of some 44,000 clones listed, about 66% are singletons. Study-wide findings and caveats: For Type 1 diabetes patients, all four CD4+ subsets carried TCRB CDR3s that were moderately but significantly shorter.

Only a few counts were recorded for this clone. Its specificity is unknown. The CDR3 runs to 14 residues. J was trimmed by 8 bases and V by 6 bases; bases with no gene match: 10. Germline V gives CDR1 ENHRY, CDR2 SYGVKD. This sequence was found in a woman aged 18-35 years with type 1 diabetes. The V call is TRBV10-3, the J call TRBJ1-1; 9 bases line up with TRBD1. What was sequenced was Tregs from blood. This CDR3 reads CAIRTGTGSTEAFF. The CDR3 bases are TGTGCCATCAGGACCGGGACAGGGAGCACCGAAGCTTTCTTT.